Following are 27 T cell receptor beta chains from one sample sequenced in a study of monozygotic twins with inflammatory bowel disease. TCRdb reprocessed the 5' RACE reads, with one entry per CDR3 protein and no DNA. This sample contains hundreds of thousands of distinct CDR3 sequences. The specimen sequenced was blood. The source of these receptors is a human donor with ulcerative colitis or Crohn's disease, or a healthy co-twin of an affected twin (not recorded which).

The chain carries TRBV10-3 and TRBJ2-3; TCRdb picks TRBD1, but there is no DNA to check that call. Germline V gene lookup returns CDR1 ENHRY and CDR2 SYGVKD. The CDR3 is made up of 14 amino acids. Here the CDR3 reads CAISEPGGRDTQYF.

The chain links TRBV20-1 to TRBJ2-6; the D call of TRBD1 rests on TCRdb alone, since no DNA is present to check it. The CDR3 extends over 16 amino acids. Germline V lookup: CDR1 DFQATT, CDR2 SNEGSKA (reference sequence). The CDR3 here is CSARDLGGTGANVLTF.

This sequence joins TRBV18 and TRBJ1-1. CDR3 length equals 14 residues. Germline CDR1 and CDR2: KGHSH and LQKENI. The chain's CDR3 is CASSPRGDNTEAFF. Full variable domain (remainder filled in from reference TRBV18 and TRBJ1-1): NAGVMQNPRHLVRRRGQEARLRCSPMKGHSHVYWYRQLPEEGLKFMVYLQKENIIDESGMPKERFSAEFPKEGPSILRIQQVVRGDSAAYFCASSPRGDNTEAFFGQGTRLTVV.

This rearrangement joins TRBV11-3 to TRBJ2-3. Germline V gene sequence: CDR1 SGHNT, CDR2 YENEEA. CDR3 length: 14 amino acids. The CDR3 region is CASSLGGITDTQYF. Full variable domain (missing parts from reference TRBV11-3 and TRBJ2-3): EAGVVQSPRYKIIEKKQPVAFWCNPISGHNTLYWYLQNLGQGPELLIRYENEEAVDDSQLPKDRFSAERLKGVDSTLKIQPAELGDSAVYLCASSLGGITDTQYFGPGTRLTVL.

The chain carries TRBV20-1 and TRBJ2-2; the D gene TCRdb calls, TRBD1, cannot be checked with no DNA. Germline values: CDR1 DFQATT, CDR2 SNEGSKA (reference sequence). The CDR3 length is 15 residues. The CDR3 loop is CSASIKGSVTGELFF.

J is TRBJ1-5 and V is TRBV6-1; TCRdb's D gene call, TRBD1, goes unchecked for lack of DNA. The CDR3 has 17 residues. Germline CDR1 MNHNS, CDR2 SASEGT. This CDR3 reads CASSRATGPNSNQPQHF.

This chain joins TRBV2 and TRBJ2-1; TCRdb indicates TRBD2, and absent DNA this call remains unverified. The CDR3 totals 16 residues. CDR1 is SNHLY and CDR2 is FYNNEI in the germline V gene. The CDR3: CASSMNGGLRSTEQFF.

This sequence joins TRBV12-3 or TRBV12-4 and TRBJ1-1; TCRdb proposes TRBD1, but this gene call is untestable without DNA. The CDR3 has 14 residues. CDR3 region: CASSLWGAGTEAFF.

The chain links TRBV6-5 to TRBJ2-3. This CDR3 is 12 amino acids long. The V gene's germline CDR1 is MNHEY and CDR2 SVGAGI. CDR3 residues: CASKAGTDTQYF.

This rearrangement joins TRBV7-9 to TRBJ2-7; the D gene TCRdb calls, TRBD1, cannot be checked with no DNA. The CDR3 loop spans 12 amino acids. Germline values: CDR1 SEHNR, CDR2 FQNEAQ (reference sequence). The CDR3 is CASSFYPGHQYF.

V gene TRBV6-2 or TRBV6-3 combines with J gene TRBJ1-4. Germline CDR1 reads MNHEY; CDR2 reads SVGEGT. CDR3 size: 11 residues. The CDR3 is CASGRLEKLFF.

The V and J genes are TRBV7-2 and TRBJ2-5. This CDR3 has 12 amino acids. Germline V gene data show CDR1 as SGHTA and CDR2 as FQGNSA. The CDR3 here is CASSLAKETQYF.

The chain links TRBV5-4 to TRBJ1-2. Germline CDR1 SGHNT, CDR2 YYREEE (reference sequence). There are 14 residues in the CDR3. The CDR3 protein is CASSSRALDYGYTF.

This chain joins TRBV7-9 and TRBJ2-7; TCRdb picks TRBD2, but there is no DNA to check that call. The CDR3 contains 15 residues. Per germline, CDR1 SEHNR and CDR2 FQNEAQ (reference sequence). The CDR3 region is CASSLAGTSGNEQYF. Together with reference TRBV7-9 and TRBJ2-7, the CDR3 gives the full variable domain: DTGVSQNPRHKITKRGQNVTFRCDPISEHNRLYWYRQTLGQGPEFLTYFQNEAQLEKSRLLSDRFSAERPKGSFSTLEIQRTEQGDSAMYLCASSLAGTSGNEQYFGPGTRLTVT.

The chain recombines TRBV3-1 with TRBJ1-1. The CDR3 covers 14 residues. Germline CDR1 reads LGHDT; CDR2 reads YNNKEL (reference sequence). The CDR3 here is CASSRDRGTTEAFF.

The CDR3 sequence: CASSLSWTGVVTDTQYF. The rearrangement links TRBV27 to TRBJ2-3; no DNA is available, so the TRBD1 call from TCRdb remains unchecked. Germline V gene sequence: CDR1 MNHEY, CDR2 SMNVEV (reference sequence). This CDR3 region has 17 residues.

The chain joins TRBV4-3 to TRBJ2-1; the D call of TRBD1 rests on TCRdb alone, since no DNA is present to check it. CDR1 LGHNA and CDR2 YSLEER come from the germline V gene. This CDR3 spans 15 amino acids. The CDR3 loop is CASSQDRVTGSDQFF.

The CDR3 spells CASSVSGLNQPQHF. The chain carries TRBV10-2 and TRBJ1-5; the D gene TCRdb calls, TRBD1, cannot be checked with no DNA. CDR1 WSHSY and CDR2 SAAADI come from the germline V gene. The CDR3 is 14 residues long.

This CDR3 is CASSLAVGRPTYEQYF. J is TRBJ2-7 and V is TRBV5-1; checking the TCRdb D call of TRBD2 is not possible without DNA. Germline CDR1 and CDR2: SGHRS and YFSETQ. This CDR3 contains 16 residues.

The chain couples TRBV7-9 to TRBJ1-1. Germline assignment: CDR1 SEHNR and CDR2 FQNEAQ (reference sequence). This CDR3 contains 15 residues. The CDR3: CASSLGGLPQNAAFF.

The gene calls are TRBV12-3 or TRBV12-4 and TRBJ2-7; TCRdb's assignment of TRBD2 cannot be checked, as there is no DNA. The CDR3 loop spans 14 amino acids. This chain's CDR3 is CASSLWGSGNEQYF.

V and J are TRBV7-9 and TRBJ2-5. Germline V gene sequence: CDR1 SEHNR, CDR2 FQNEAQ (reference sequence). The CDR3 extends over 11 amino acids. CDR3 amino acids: CASSFNETQYF.

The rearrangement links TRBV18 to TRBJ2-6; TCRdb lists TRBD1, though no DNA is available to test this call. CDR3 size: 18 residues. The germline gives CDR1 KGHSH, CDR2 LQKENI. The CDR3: CASSQRRDSNSGANVLTF.

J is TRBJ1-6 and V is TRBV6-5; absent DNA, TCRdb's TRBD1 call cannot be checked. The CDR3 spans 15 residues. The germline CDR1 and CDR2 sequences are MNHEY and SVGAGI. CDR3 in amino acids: CASSSGQGINSPLHF.

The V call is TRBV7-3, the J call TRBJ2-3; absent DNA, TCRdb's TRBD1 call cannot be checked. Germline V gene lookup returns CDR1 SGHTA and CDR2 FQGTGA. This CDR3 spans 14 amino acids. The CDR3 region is CASSLNPPTDTQYF.

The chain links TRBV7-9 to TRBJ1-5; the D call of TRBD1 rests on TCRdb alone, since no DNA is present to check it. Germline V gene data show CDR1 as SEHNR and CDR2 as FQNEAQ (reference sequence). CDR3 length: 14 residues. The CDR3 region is CASSARQENQPQHF.

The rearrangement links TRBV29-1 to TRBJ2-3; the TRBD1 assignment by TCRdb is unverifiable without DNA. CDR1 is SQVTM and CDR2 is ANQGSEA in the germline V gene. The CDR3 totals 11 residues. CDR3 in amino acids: CSVAPGDTQYF.